This TCR beta chain emerged from a study of blood T cell repertoires in COVID-19 (dated by TCRdb to about 2020). Regarding the complete study: Samples covering the acute and convalescent phases of COVID-19 were provided by collaborators in the United States, Italy and Spain. The repertoires were released in a freely available public database meant as a resource for research on the immune response to SARS-CoV-2. Where HLA class I and class II types were available, the types were taken from metadata supplied by the sample provider, not from assay-based typing. The dataset comprised deeply sampled blood TCRbeta repertoires from subjects exposed to, actively infected with, or recovered from COVID-19. The material from the prospective study consisted of cDNA or gDNA derived from T cells, B-cell-depleted T cells, or PBMCs. The sample metadata nearly always contained a de-identified subject ID, COVID-19 status, age in years and sex. The samples were drawn from the first 160 participants of the ongoing ImmuneRACE study and from some 1,300 subjects provided by 6 global collaborators.

The trim is 0 bases for V and 2 bases for J, with a gap of 11 bases between the germline ends. The CDR3 starts with the cysteine, ends with the phenylalanine, and has 15 residues. The only DNA kept is the CDR3, 45 bases in frame from the first base. The CDR1 and CDR2 encoded by the germline V gene (reference sequence) are LNHNV and YYDKDF. Enrolling through a virtual design, the prospective study's participants ranged in age from roughly 18 to 95 years and lived across about two dozen United States geographic areas. In the prospective study, participants were assigned to cohorts based on the clinical history participants reported in a screening survey and a study questionnaire. Recovered participants in ImmuneRACE Cohort 3 were defined by two consecutive negative NP/OP PCR tests, clearance by a healthcare professional, or resolution of symptoms. Mobile phlebotomists in the prospective study collected whole blood, serum and a nasopharyngeal or oropharyngeal swab from every participant. Over an approximately 2-month period, participants in the prospective study had the option of providing additional blood draws and questionnaires. Prospective study blood samples were shipped either frozen or at room temperature before DNA extraction.

TCRbeta CDR3 regions were amplified from genomic DNA by means of the immunoSEQ Assay, a bias-controlled multiplex PCR. On the study's bioinformatics: The number of nucleated cells in each sample was estimated from the amplification of reference gene primers within the assay. To quantify the absolute abundance of each unique TCRbeta CDR3 rearrangement, sequence reads were collapsed and filtered. Productive Simpson clonality was computed per sample as the square root of Simpson's diversity index over productive rearrangements. TCRdb stores this immuneACCESS table with in-frame sequences only. Part of the clones is absent; in the studies checked, under half of the shortfall reflects unresolved V genes, and no reason is known for the rest. V and J calls and clone size are given by that table; D and trimming were obtained from the DNA. This sample holds about 240,000 clones; approximately 90% were observed only once. The ten largest account for roughly 3.7% of the sample.

On this clone itself: The clone's antigen remains unknown. Per-base qualities were not stored, and no clone one base away is much larger.

Study-level results and caveats: The amount of clinical and demographic metadata varied by source and participant and was provided uncurated.

The rearrangement combines TRBV15 with TRBJ2-7; possibly the D gene is TRBD2, per 6 matching bases. This TCR came from a woman between 25 and 40 years old who had recovered from COVID-19. Input material: PBMCs or T cells enriched from blood (not recorded which). The CDR3 corresponds to CATSRDPGLTYEQYF. The sequenced DNA is TGTGCCACCAGCAGAGATCCTGGACTAACCTACGAGCAGTACTTC.